The table lists the clone carrying this T cell receptor beta chain with a count of one. Its specificity is unknown. Some clones are missing from TCRdb's copy, which holds only in-frame ones; the method was immunoSEQ multiplex PCR. The sample consists of about 2.2 million clones, about 92% of them appearing once. Terminally differentiated effector memory CD45RA+ cells were excluded from the naive CD8 cells, which were CD45RO-negative and positively selected for CCR7. This specimen belongs to a study of shared clonotypes between healthy human individuals. The CDR3 has 15 residues. The study, taken as a whole, reports: The sharing of 4.5% to 5.5% of naive CD4 clonotypes was seen across a handful of donors.

The source of this sequence is a man younger than 35 in good health. Some clones in this sample may be carry-over from other donors' samples. The chain has TRBV21-1 and TRBJ2-7; the tabulated D call, TRBD1, remains unverified against the DNA. TRBV21-1 is shown as a pseudogene. Material for sequencing was naive CD8+ T cells from PBMCs. CDR3 protein: CASSRSPGTGGEQYF. The CDR3, as DNA: TGTGCCAGCAGCAGATCCCCCGGGACAGGGGGCGAGCAGTACTTC.